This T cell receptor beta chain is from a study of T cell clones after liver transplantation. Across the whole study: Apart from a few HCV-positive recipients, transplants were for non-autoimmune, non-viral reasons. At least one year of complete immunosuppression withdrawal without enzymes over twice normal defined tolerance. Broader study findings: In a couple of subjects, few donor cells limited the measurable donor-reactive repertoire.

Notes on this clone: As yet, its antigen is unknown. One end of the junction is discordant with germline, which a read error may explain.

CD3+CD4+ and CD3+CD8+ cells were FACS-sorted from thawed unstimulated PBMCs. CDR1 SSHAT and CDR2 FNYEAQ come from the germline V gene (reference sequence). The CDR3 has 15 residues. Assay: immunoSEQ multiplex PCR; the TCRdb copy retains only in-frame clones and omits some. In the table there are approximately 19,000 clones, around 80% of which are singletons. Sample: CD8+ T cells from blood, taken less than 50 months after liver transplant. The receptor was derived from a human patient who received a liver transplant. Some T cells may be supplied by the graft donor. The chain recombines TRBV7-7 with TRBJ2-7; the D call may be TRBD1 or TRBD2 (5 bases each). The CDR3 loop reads CASSLGPGSSYEQYF. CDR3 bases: TGTGCTAGCAGCTTAGGGCCAGGGAGCTCCTACGAGCAGTACTTC.